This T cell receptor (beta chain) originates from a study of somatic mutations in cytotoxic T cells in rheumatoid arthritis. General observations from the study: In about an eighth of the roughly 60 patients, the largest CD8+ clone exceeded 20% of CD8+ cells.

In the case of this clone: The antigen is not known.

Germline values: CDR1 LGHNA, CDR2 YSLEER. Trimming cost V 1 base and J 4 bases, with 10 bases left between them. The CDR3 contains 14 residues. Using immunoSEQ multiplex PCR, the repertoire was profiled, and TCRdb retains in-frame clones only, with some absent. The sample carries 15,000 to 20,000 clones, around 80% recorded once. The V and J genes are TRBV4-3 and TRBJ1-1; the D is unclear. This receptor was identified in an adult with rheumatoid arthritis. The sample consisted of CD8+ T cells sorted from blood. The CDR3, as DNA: TGCGCCAGCAGCCAAGCCCCTCTAGGCACTGAAGCTTTCTTT. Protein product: CASSQAPLGTEAFF.